The 19 T cell receptor beta chains reported below all come from one sample, sequenced in a study of T cells in Graves' hyperthyroidism and ophthalmopathy. Regions amplified from RNA transcripts were the TCR beta CDR3 regions. HTBI primers were used for first-round RT-PCR of the TCR CDR3. One entry per CDR3 protein, called by TCRdb with MiXCR from the multiplex PCR reads. This table has about 210,000 distinct CDR3 sequences, roughly a sixth appearing once. The sample was blood. The receptors were gathered from a man aged 50-60 years with Graves' hyperthyroidism.

This chain joins TRBV7-9 and TRBJ2-2; D gene unclear. Germline-derived CDR1 and CDR2 are SEHNR and FQNEAQ (reference sequence). V was trimmed by 5 bases and J by 4 bases, leaving 8 bases between them. CDR3 length equals 13 residues. The CDR3 spells CASSPVGTGELFF. The CDR3 coding sequence is TGTGCCAGCAGCCCAGTGGGCACCGGGGAGCTGTTTTTT.

The table lists this clonotype with many counts. The rearrangement joins TRBV3-1 to TRBJ2-1, with 7 nucleotides matching TRBD1. Germline V gene lookup returns CDR1 LGHDT and CDR2 YNNKEL (reference sequence). The length of the CDR3 is 16 residues. Losses at the gene ends were 2 bases for V and 5 bases for J; bases not matched to a gene: 9. As DNA, the CDR3 is TGTGCCAGCAGCCAATACCCAGGGGGAGTCAACAATGAGCAGTTCTTC. Its translation is CASSQYPGGVNNEQFF.

This clonotype was observed a handful of times. This chain joins TRBV27 and TRBJ1-6; D possibly corresponds to TRBD1 (6 bases). Germline V gene lookup returns CDR1 MNHEY and CDR2 SMNVEV (reference sequence). The germline V and J ends were trimmed by 2 bases and 8 bases, with 16 bases remaining between them. The CDR3 consists of 16 residues. CDR3 amino acids: CASSLIPTGSDSPLHF. The CDR3 region has the DNA TGTGCCAGCAGTTTAATCCCTACAGGGTCGGATTCACCCCTCCACTTT.

Points on this clonotype: Being one base from a much bigger clone, this may be a read error. The chain carries TRBV5-6 and TRBJ2-1; a weak D match, TRBD1 (5 bases). The CDR3 is 13 residues long. CDR1 is SGHDT and CDR2 is YYEEEE in the germline V gene. This CDR3 reads CASSRGHYIEQFF. CDR3 DNA sequence: TGTGCCAGCAGCCGCGGACACTACATTGAGCAGTTCTTC.

This clonotype turned up a few times. J is TRBJ2-5 and V is TRBV20-1, with TRBD2 matching over 12 bases. Per germline, CDR1 DFQATT and CDR2 SNEGSKA (reference sequence). This CDR3 is built from 16 residues. V trimming: 3 bases; J trimming: 1 base; junction bases outside the gene matches: 6. The CDR3 loop reads CSARQTSGRFQETQYF. Here the CDR3 DNA reads TGCAGTGCTAGGCAGACTAGCGGGAGATTCCAAGAGACCCAGTACTTC.

The chain combines TRBV29-1 with TRBJ2-3; D gene ambiguous. The CDR3 has 12 amino acids. Germline V CDR1 and CDR2: SQVTM, ANQGSEA. Deletions cut 1 base from V and 1 base from J, with 3 bases between. CDR3 sequence: CSVEVRTDTQYF. CDR3 coding DNA: TGCAGCGTTGAAGTGCGCACAGATACGCAGTATTTT.

V gene TRBV2 combines with J gene TRBJ2-7; D call uncertain. The V end was cut by 8 bases, the J end by 0 bases, with 8 bases between. The CDR3 totals 12 residues. The germline gives CDR1 SNHLY, CDR2 FYNNEI. The CDR3 sequence: CASGRSSYEQYF. Written as DNA, the CDR3 is TGTGCCAGCGGCCGGAGCTCCTACGAGCAGTACTTC.

At least ten counts were recorded for this clonotype. This chain joins TRBV20-1 and TRBJ2-7; 8 bases fit TRBD2. CDR3 length: 14 residues. With 3 bases clipped from V and 7 bases from J, the junction kept 11 bases outside the gene matches. In germline, CDR1 is DFQATT, CDR2 SNEGSKA (reference sequence). CDR3 in DNA: TGCAGTGCTAGGGGCAGCGGCGGGAGGAGGGAGCAGTACTTC. Protein product: CSARGSGGRREQYF.

The chain's CDR3 is CASRSGGGTRANEQFF. The CDR3 DNA reads as TGTGCCAGCAGATCCGGCGGGGGGACTAGGGCAAATGAGCAGTTCTTC. J is TRBJ2-1 and V is TRBV12-3 or TRBV12-4; TRBD2 aligns across 8 bases. After removal of 6 bases from V and 7 bases from J, the junction contained 14 bases not matched to a gene. The length of the CDR3 is 16 residues.

The genes are TRBV19 and TRBJ2-3, with a possible D match to TRBD2 (5 bases). Looked up from germline, CDR1 is LNHDA and CDR2 is SQIVND (reference sequence). V lost 6 bases and J 1 base, leaving 8 bases between the germline ends. The CDR3 spans 13 residues. The CDR3 DNA follows: TGTGCCAGTAGAGGGAGCGGCACAGATACGCAGTATTTT. Translating gives CASRGSGTDTQYF.

A few counts support this clonotype. V usage is TRBV19 and J usage is TRBJ1-1; a possible D gene is TRBD1 (6 bases). The germline CDR1 and CDR2 sequences are LNHDA and SQIVND (reference sequence). The CDR3 covers 15 residues. V was cut by 10 bases and J by 6 bases, with 24 bases left in between. The CDR3 DNA follows: TGTGCCACCGATCGGGGGGCGTTAAGTTTCGCTGAAGCTTTCTTT. Translating it yields CATDRGALSFAEAFF.

The table lists this clonotype with many counts. The genes are TRBV27 and TRBJ2-7, with a tentative D call TRBD1 (6 bases). The CDR3 has 15 residues. From germline, CDR1 is MNHEY and CDR2 SMNVEV (reference sequence). The V and J ends lost 5 bases and 4 bases respectively, with 18 bases between them. The CDR3 is CASSLRTVRGYEQYF. Here the CDR3 DNA reads TGTGCCAGCAGTCTCCGGACAGTAAGGGGATACGAGCAGTACTTC.

This clonotype was picked up many times. The rearrangement joins TRBV19 to TRBJ2-1; D may be TRBD1 or TRBD2 (5 bases each). Looked up from germline, CDR1 is LNHDA and CDR2 is SQIVND (reference sequence). Trimming left V 5 bases short and J 2 bases short, with 13 bases between. The CDR3 has 15 residues. The CDR3 sequence is CASSPGRITYNEQFF. In nucleotides, the CDR3 is TGTGCCAGTAGTCCGGGACGGATCACCTACAATGAGCAGTTCTTC.

There are many counts of this clonotype. The chain joins TRBV11-3 to TRBJ2-7; 11 bases are a match to TRBD2. Per germline, CDR1 SGHNT and CDR2 YENEEA. The length of the CDR3 is 16 residues. V gave up 4 bases and J gave up 3 bases; unmatched junction bases: 8. CDR3 loop: CASSSALAGEFYEQYF. The CDR3 DNA follows: TGTGCCAGCAGCTCCGCACTAGCGGGAGAGTTCTACGAGCAGTACTTC.

This clonotype has just a few counts. The V and J genes are TRBV3-2 and TRBJ2-1; the D call of TRBD1 is as the table states it, not checked on the DNA. TRBV3-2 is recorded as a pseudogene. CDR3 length: 18 amino acids. The CDR3 here is CASSRYLDRTPIYNEQFF. The CDR3 nucleotides read TGTGCCAGCAGCCGATACTTAGACAGGACCCCCATCTACAATGAGCAGTTCTTC.

CDR3 sequence: CASSFDRGQSYGYTF. The CDR3 nucleotides are TGTGCCAGCAGCTTTGACAGGGGGCAGAGCTATGGCTACACCTTC. The gene calls are TRBV5-4 and TRBJ1-2; 10 nucleotides agree with TRBD1. CDR3 length: 15 residues. Trimming removed 2 bases from V and 4 bases from J; junction bases left unmatched: 5. Germline V gives CDR1 SGHNT, CDR2 YYREEE (reference sequence).

This clonotype came up many times. The genes are TRBV7-9 and TRBJ2-2, with TRBD1 matching 8 bases. V shed 5 bases, J shed 0 bases, and the junction held 11 bases outside the gene matches. The germline gives CDR1 SEHNR, CDR2 FQNEAQ (reference sequence). The CDR3 is 18 residues long. DNA of the CDR3: TGTGCCAGCAGCGCGTACGGGTTGGGACAGGCGAACACCGGGGAGCTGTTTTTT. Amino acid sequence: CASSAYGLGQANTGELFF.

This clonotype was seen repeatedly, ten times or more. V is TRBV6-2 or TRBV6-3 and J is TRBJ2-7; D is perhaps TRBD1 (6 bases). The V and J ends lost 6 bases and 1 base respectively, with 16 bases between them. Germline CDR1 and CDR2: MNHEY and SVGEGT. CDR3 length: 15 residues. CDR3 DNA sequence: TGTGCCAGCAGGTTAGCGTTGGGGGCGTCCTACGAGCAGTACTTC. This translates into CASRLALGASYEQYF.

V usage is TRBV5-1 and J usage is TRBJ2-2; 8 bases line up with TRBD2. The ends lost 4 bases at V and 7 bases at J; junction bases unmatched: 18. CDR3 size: 18 residues. Germline V CDR1 and CDR2: SGHRS, YFSETQ. The CDR3 nucleotides read TGCGCCAGCAGCCTCCGACCCAACAGCGGGAGTTTGGTCGGGGAGCTGTTTTTT. This codes for CASSLRPNSGSLVGELFF. Full variable domain (missing parts from reference TRBV5-1 and TRBJ2-2): KAGVTQTPRYLIKTRGQQVTLSCSPISGHRSVSWYQQTPGQGLQFLFEYFSETQRNKGNFPGRFSGRQFSNSRSEMNVSTLELGDSALYLCASSLRPNSGSLVGELFFGEGSRLTVL.